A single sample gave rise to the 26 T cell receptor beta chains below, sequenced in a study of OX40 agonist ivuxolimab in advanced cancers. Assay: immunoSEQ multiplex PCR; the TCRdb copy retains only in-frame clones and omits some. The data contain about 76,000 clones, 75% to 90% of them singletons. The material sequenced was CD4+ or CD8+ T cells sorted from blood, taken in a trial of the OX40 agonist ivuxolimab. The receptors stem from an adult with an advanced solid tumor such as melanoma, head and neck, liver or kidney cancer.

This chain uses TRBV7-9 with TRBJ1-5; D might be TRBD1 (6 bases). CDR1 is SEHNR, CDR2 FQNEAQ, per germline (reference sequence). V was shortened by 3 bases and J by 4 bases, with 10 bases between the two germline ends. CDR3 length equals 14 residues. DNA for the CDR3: TGTGCCAGCAGCTTGGGGGCGACGAATCAGCCCCAGCATTTT. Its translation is CASSLGATNQPQHF.

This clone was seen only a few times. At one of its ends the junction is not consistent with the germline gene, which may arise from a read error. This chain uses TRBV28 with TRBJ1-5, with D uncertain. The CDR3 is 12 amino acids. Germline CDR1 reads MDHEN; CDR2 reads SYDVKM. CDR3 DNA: TGCGCGTCGAGGGTATACAATCAGCCCCAGCATTTT. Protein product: CASRVYNQPQHF.

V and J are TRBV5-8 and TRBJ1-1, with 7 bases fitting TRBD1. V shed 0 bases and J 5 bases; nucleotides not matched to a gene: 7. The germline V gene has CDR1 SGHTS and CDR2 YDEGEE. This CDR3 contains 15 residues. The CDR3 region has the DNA TGTGCCAGCAGCTTGGCCCCAGGGGGGAATACTGAAGCTTTCTTT. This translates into CASSLAPGGNTEAFF. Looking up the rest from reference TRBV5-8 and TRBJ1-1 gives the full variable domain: EAGVTQSPTHLIKTRGQQATLRCSPISGHTSVYWYQQALGLGLQFLLWYDEGEERNRGNFPPRFSGRQFPNYSSELNVNALELEDSALYLCASSLAPGGNTEAFFGQGTRLTVV.

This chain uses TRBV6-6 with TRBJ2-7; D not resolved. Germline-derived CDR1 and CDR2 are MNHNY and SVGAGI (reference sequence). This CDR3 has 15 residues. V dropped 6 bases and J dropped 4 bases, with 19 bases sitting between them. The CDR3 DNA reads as TGTGCCAGCAGCGACGGTTTAAGGGTTAAATACGAGCAGTACTTC. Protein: CASSDGLRVKYEQYF.

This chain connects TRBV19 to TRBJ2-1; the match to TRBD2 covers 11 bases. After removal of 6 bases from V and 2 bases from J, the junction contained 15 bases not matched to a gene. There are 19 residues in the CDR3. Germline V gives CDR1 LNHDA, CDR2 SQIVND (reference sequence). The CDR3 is CASSRPPIRLAGTYNEQFF. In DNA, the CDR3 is TGTGCCAGTAGCCGCCCGCCGATAAGACTAGCGGGAACCTACAATGAGCAGTTCTTC. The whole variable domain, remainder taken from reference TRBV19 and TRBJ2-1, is DGGITQSPKYLFRKEGQNVTLSCEQNLNHDAMYWYRQDPGQGLRLIYYSQIVNDFQKGDIAEGYSVSREKKESFPLTVTSAQKNPTAFYLCASSRPPIRLAGTYNEQFFGPGTRLTVL.

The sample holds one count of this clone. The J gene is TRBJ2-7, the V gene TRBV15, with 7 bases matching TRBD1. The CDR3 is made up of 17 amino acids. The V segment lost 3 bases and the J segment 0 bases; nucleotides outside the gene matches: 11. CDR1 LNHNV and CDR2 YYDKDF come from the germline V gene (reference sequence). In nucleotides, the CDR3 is TGTGCCACCAGCAGCCGGGCAGGGACAGACAGCTCCTACGAGCAGTACTTC. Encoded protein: CATSSRAGTDSSYEQYF. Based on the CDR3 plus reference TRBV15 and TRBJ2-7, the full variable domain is DAMVIQNPRYQVTQFGKPVTLSCSQTLNHNVMYWYQQKSSQAPKLLFHYYDKDFNNEADTPDNFQSRRPNTSFCFLDIRSPGLGDTAMYLCATSSRAGTDSSYEQYFGPGTRLTVT.

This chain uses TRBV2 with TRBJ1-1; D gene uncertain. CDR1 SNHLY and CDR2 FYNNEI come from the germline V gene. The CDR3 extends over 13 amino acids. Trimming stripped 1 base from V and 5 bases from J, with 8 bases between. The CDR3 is CASSEDWRTEAFF. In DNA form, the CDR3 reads TGTGCCAGCAGTGAAGATTGGCGGACTGAAGCTTTCTTT. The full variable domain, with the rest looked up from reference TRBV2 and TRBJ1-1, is EPEVTQTPSHQVTQMGQEVILRCVPISNHLYFYWYRQILGQKVEFLVSFYNNEISEKSEIFDDQFSVERPDGSNFTLKIRSTKLEDSAMYFCASSEDWRTEAFFGQGTRLTVV.

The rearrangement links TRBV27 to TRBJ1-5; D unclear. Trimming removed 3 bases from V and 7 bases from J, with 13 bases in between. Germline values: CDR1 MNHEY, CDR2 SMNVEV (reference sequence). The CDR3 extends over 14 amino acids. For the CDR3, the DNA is TGTGCCAGCAGTTTGGCCGGGCCGGCGCAGCCCCAGCATTTT. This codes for CASSLAGPAQPQHF.

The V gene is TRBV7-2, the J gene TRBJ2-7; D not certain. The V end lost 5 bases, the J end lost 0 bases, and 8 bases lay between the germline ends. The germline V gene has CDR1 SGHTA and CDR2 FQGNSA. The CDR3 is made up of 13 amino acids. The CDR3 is CASSPDTSYEQYF. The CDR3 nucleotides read TGTGCCAGCAGCCCTGATACCTCCTACGAGCAGTACTTC.

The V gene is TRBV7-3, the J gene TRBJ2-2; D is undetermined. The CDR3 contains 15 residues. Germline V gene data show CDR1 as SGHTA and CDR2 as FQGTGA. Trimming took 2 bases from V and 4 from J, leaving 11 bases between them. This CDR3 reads CASSLGPVTTGELFF. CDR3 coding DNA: TGTGCCAGCAGCTTAGGGCCAGTCACCACCGGGGAGCTGTTTTTT.

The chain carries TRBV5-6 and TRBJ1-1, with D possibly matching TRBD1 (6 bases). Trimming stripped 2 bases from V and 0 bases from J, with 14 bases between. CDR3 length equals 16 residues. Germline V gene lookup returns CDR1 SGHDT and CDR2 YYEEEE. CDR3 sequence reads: CASSFLTGHLNTEAFF. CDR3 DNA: TGTGCCAGCAGCTTCCTTACGGGACATCTGAACACTGAAGCTTTCTTT.

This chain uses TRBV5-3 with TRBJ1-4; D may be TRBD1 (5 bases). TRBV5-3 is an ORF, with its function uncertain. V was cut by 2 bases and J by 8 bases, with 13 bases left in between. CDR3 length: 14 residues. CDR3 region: CARSFKDILEKLFF. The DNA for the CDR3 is TGTGCCAGAAGCTTCAAGGACATCCTGGAAAAACTGTTTTTT.

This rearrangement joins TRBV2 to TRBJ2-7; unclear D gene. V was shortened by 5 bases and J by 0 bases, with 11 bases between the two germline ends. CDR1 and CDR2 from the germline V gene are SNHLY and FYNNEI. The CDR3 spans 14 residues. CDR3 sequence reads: CASSLTVSSYEQYF. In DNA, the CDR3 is TGTGCCAGCAGTCTGACGGTGAGCTCCTACGAGCAGTACTTC.

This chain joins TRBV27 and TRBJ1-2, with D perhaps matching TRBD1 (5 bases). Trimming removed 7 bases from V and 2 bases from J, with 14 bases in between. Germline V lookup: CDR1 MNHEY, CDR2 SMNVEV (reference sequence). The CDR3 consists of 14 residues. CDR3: CASTPIGGNYGYTF. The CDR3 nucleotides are TGTGCCAGCACCCCCATTGGGGGAAACTATGGCTACACCTTC.

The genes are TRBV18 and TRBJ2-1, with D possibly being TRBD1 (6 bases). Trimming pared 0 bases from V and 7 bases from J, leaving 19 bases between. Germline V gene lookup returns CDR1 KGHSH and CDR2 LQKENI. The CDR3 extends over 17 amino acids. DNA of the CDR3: TGTGCCAGCTCACCACCTTCAGGGGCGGTGGCTGGTAATGAGCAGTTCTTC. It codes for CASSPPSGAVAGNEQFF.

The CDR3 DNA reads as TGTGCCAGCAGTTACGGGCAGGGGACGGTAGATACGCAGTATTTT. Translated: CASSYGQGTVDTQYF. This chain connects TRBV6-6 to TRBJ2-3, with D possibly matching TRBD1 (6 bases). Looked up from germline, CDR1 is MNHNY and CDR2 is SVGAGI (reference sequence). The CDR3 sequence is 15 residues long. Trimming left V 2 bases short and J 5 bases short, with 14 bases between.

For the CDR3, the DNA is TGTGCCAGCCTGGCTGGGGGCGCATCGGGAGAGCAGTTCTTC. Translated, it gives CASLAGGASGEQFF. The genes are TRBV21-1 and TRBJ2-1; TRBD1 reflects the table's D call only, with no check against the DNA. TRBV21-1 is a pseudogene. This CDR3 has 14 amino acids.

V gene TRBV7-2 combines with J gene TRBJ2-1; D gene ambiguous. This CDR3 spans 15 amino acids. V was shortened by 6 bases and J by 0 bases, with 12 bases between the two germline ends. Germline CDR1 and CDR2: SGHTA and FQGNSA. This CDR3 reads CASSEGLNSYNEQFF. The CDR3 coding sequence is TGTGCCAGCAGTGAAGGCTTAAACTCCTACAATGAGCAGTTCTTC.

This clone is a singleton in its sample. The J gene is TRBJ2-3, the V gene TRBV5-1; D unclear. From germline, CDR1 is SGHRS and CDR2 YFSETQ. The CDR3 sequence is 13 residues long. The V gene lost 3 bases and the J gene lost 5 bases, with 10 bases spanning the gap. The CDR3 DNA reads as TGCGCCAGCAGCTCGGGTCCTTTAGATACGCAGTATTTT. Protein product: CASSSGPLDTQYF.

The CDR3 spells CASSQVLGLSHGEQFF. The CDR3 nucleotides read TGTGCCAGCAGCCAAGTTCTTGGGCTCTCACACGGTGAGCAGTTCTTC. The rearrangement links TRBV14 to TRBJ2-1; no clear D. Germline V gene data show CDR1 as SGHDN and CDR2 as FVKESK. Trimming left V 1 base short and J 9 bases short, with 19 bases between. This CDR3 contains 16 residues. Full variable domain (missing parts from reference TRBV14 and TRBJ2-1): EAGVTQFPSHSVIEKGQTVTLRCDPISGHDNLYWYRRVMGKEIKFLLHFVKESKQDESGMPNNRFLAERTGGTYSTLKVQPAELEDSGVYFCASSQVLGLSHGEQFFGPGTRLTVL.

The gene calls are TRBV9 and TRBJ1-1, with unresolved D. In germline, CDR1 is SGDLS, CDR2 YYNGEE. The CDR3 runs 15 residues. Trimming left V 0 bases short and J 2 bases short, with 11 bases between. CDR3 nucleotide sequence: TGTGCCAGCAGCGTAGACGTTGGGTTTAACACTGAAGCTTTCTTT. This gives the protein CASSVDVGFNTEAFF.

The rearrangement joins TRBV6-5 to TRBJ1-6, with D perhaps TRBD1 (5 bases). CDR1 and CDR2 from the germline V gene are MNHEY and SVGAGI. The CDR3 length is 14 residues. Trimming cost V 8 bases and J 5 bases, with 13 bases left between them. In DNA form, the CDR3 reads TGTGCCAGCCGTCGGGGGAAGAATAATTCACCCCTCCACTTT. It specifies CASRRGKNNSPLHF.

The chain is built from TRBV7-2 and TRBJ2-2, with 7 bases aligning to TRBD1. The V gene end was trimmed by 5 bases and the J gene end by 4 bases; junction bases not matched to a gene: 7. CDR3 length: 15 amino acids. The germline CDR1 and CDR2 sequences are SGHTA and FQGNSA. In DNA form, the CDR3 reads TGTGCCAGCAGCAAACGACAGGGAAGCACCGGGGAGCTGTTTTTT. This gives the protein CASSKRQGSTGELFF.

The CDR3 DNA is TGTGCCAGCAGCCAAAAAAGGGTGGGAGGGGGGACCAAAAACATTCAGTACTTC. Translated, it gives CASSQKRVGGGTKNIQYF. The chain carries TRBV14 and TRBJ2-4; D possibly corresponds to TRBD2 (7 bases). The CDR3 spans 18 residues. Germline V gives CDR1 SGHDN, CDR2 FVKESK. Trimming took off 2 bases at V and 2 bases at J, with 19 bases between the two ends.

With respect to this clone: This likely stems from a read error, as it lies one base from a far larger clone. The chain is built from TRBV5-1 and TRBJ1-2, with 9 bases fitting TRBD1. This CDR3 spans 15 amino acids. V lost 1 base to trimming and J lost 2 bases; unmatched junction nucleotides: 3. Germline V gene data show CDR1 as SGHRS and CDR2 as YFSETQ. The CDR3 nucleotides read TGCGCCAGCAGCTTGAGGGGACAGGGAAACTATGGCTACACCTTC. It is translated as CASSLRGQGNYGYTF.

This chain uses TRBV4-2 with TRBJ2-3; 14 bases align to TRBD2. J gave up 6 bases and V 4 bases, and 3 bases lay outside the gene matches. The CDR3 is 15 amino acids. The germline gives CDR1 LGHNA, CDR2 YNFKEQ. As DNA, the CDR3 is TGTGCCAGCAGCCCCGGGACTAGCGGGAGTGATACGCAGTATTTT. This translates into CASSPGTSGSDTQYF.